Given below is one T cell receptor (beta chain) in context. This clonotype was detected ten times or more. The clone's antigen remains unknown. Per-base qualities were not stored, and no clone one base away is much larger. TCR beta CDR3 regions were amplified from RNA transcripts for repertoire sequencing. HTBI primers and the Qiagen OneStep RT-PCR kit were used in a first-round RT-PCR, which was followed by a second-round multiplex PCR, size selection and purification. Libraries were sequenced paired-end with 100 bp reads on an Illumina HiSeq2000. Per the original workflow: SOAPnuke was used for read processing, and reads with adapters, uncalled bases, a mean Phred below 15, or no exact constant-primer or identifier match were discarded. COPE v1.2.5 was used to merge high-quality paired reads. Clonotypes were defined as unique nucleotide sequences and were aligned to IMGT TRB V, D and J references using MiTCR v1.1. The analysis was limited to V-J combinations with a frequency above 0.0001, which together covered 99.2% of repertoires. A TCR clonal expansion and chaos score per V-J combination was defined as the ratio of F50 clonal expansion to chaos observed in the TCRdist matrix. Features were reduced by Welch's t-statistics and random forest to about a dozen V-J combinations, which fed a naive Bayes classifier. The similarity between thyroid and blood repertoires was quantified using the Morisita-Horn index. Using fastp at Q25 and MiXCR, TCRdb reprocessed the public reads and kept productive beta chains. When rows share a CDR3 protein, they turn into one entry using the most common DNA and genes. Here the V and J calls rest on TCRdb's processing, not on the authors' analysis. Here the sample has about 370,000 distinct CDR3 sequences; approximately 17% occur a single time. The top ten constitute roughly 2.3% of the sample.

As encoded in the germline V gene, CDR1 is MNHNS while CDR2 is SASEGT. From cysteine to phenylalanine, the CDR3 is 15 amino acids long. The entry retains the CDR3 DNA only, 45 bases that are in frame from base 1. V gives up 1 base and J gives up 0 bases, and the segment between their germline ends measures 4 bases. Hyperthyroidism was defined as stable when no progression to ophthalmopathy occurred within 18 months of follow-up. The hyperthyroidism patients were 18 to 65 years old and newly diagnosed, with a disease duration of less than 2 months. Patients with other autoimmune diseases, uncontrolled infections, pregnancy or lactation were excluded. Diagnosis was based on clinical symptoms, serum thyroxine, TRAb, thyroid ultrasound and orbital computed tomography. Using Ficoll-Paque density gradient centrifugation, PBMCs were isolated from over 8.5 ml of fresh peripheral blood. Total RNA was extracted using Trizol reagent, and RNA quality was checked on an Agilent 2100 Bioanalyzer.

This record belongs to a study of Graves' ophthalmopathy and Graves' hyperthyroidism (dated by TCRdb to 2017 to 2018). About the study as a whole: Peripheral blood was collected at initial diagnosis, before any treatment. An independent validation cohort was composed of some 19 hyperthyroidism patients and around 16 patients who later progressed from hyperthyroidism to ophthalmopathy. The study used TCR beta repertoire signatures to distinguish Graves' ophthalmopathy from Graves' hyperthyroidism and to predict progression to ophthalmopathy. In total, 135 blood samples were TCR-sequenced: approximately 42 ophthalmopathy, roughly 80 hyperthyroidism and about 17 hyperthyroidism-to-ophthalmopathy patients. T-cell repertoires of thyroid tissue and blood were compared in six hyperthyroidism patients. Once sampling was done, hyperthyroidism patients were given methimazole at a starting dose of 30 mg daily, while ophthalmopathy patients were given high-dose intravenous methylprednisolone. A discovery set of more than 90 patients (under 45 ophthalmopathy, 55 to 60 stable hyperthyroidism) was enrolled to explore V-J signatures distinguishing ophthalmopathy from hyperthyroidism. The investigation overall reported the following: In validation, the model predicted ophthalmopathy progression with over 60% sensitivity and about 73% specificity; about a dozen predicted patients were CT-confirmed with GO in a median of approximately six months. Most of the expanded thyroid clonotypes with a frequency above 0.001 were also detected in blood, and it was suggested that the thyroid immune response may be reflected by blood repertoires. Sample size was not statistically predetermined, and group allocation was not concealed from the investigators. The 13-signature model separated ophthalmopathy from stable hyperthyroidism with roughly 90% sensitivity and approximately 83% specificity in cross-validation, and 80%/75% in the test set.

Sample: peripheral blood. The receptor's source is an adult woman with stable Graves' hyperthyroidism. Recombination linked TRBV6-1 to TRBJ2-6, with no confident D gene call. The bases read TGTGCCAGCAGTGAAGGCAGCTCTGGGGCCAACGTCCTGACTTTC. This gives the protein CASSEGSSGANVLTF.